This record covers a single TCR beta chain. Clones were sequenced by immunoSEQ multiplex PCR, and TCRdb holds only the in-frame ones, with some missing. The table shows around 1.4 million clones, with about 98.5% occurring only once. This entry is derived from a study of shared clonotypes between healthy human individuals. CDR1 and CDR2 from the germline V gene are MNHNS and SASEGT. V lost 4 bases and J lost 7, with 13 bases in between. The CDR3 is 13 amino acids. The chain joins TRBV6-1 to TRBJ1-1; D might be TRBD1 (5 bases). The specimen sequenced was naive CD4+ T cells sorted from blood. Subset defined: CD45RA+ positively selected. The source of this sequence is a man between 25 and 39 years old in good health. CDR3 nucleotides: TGTGCCAGCAGTGTGAAGCAGGACAATGAAGCTTTCTTT. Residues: CASSVKQDNEAFF.